A selection of T cell receptor beta chains follows, all from one sample in a study of blood T cell repertoires in COVID-19. The data were produced by immunoSEQ multiplex PCR, yet TCRdb's version contains in-frame clones alone and is incomplete. The data contain some 260,000 clones, around 90% of them seen just once; the ten biggest clones take up over 1.2%. What was sequenced was peripheral blood. The receptors derive from an elderly man with acute or convalescent COVID-19. Both conserved end residues are part of each CDR3. D genes are given only for firm matches. Rows give clone size only sometimes, using once, few, many, or a class for an expanded clone.

D,V,J,size,DNA,CDR3
TRBD1,TRBV7-9,TRBJ2-7,-,TGTGCCAGCAGCTTCGACCGGGACAGGGATCCCTACGAGCAGTACTTC,CASSFDRDRDPYEQYF
-,TRBV29-1,TRBJ2-5,-,TGCAGCGTTGACATAAGCCAGGGGCATGTACAAGAGACCCAGTACTTC,CSVDISQGHVQETQYF
TRBD2,TRBV15,TRBJ2-1,-,TGTGCCACCAGCAGAGATCGGAGCGGGAGGGCCATCTTCGGTGAGCAGTTCTTC,CATSRDRSGRAIFGEQFF
-,TRBV19,TRBJ1-6,-,TGTGCCAGTAGTATCTCCCTAGGAGGTGATTCACCCCTCCACTTT,CASSISLGGDSPLHF
TRBD1,TRBV19,TRBJ2-3,-,TGTGCCAGTAGTTGGACAGGCGAGTGGGATACGCAGTATTTT,CASSWTGEWDTQYF
-,TRBV19,TRBJ1-4,few,TGTGCCAGTAGGGAGGGAACAGTCGCAACTAATGAAAAACTGTTTTTT,CASREGTVATNEKLFF
TRBD1,TRBV28,TRBJ1-5,-,TGTGCCAGCAGTAGGACAGGGAGCAATCAGCCCCAGCATTTT,CASSRTGSNQPQHF
TRBD1,TRBV7-9,TRBJ1-4,-,TGTGCCAGCAGCTTCCGGGACAGGGCTGAAAAACTGTTTTTT,CASSFRDRAEKLFF
TRBD1,TRBV10-2,TRBJ1-2,-,TGCGCCAGCAGCGCAAATACAGGGGTAGATGGCTACACCTTC,CASSANTGVDGYTF
-,TRBV4-2,TRBJ2-7,-,TGTGCCAGCAGCCAAGGAGGAGGGGGGGGTCTCGAGCAGTACTTC,CASSQGGGGGLEQYF
-,TRBV4-2,TRBJ1-6,few,TGTGCCAGCAGCCAAGATAGCGGGGACTCACCCCTCCACTTT,CASSQDSGDSPLHF
TRBD2,TRBV19,TRBJ2-1,-,TGTGCCAGTAGTCGCCTAGCGGGGAGCTCCTACAATGAGCAGTTCTTC,CASSRLAGSSYNEQFF
-,TRBV7-9,TRBJ1-5,-,TGTGCCAGCAGCTTCGAGTTTAGCAATCAGCCCCAGCATTTT,CASSFEFSNQPQHF
TRBD2,TRBV27,TRBJ2-2,-,TGTGCCAGCAGCCCGGAGGTAGCGGGGTTTGTGGCCGGGGAGCTGTTTTTT,CASSPEVAGFVAGELFF
-,TRBV5-1,TRBJ2-7,-,TGCGCCAGCAGCTTTACCGGAGGGGCCTACGAGCAGTACTTC,CASSFTGGAYEQYF
TRBD1,TRBV28,TRBJ2-7,-,TGTGCCAGCTACGGCCGGGACAGTCTCGAGCAGTACTTC,CASYGRDSLEQYF
-,TRBV7-9,TRBJ2-7,-,TGTGCCAGCAGCTTAGCATCCGGAGCTCAGTACTTC,CASSLASGAQYF
TRBD2,TRBV7-9,TRBJ2-1,once,TGTGCCAGCAGCAGGGGACTAGCGGGAGAGATGGGGCGAATCGATGAGCAGTTCTTC,CASSRGLAGEMGRIDEQFF
TRBD1,TRBV5-1,TRBJ1-4,-,TGCGCCAGCAGCTTGGGAGTGGGACAGAAGAATGAAAAACTGTTTTTT,CASSLGVGQKNEKLFF
-,TRBV5-5,TRBJ1-1,-,TGTGCCAGCAGCTTGGTGGGGACTAACACTGAAGCTTTCTTT,CASSLVGTNTEAFF
-,TRBV7-2,TRBJ2-5,-,TGTGCCAGCAGCTTAGATCAGGGACAAGAGACCCAGTACTTC,CASSLDQGQETQYF
-,TRBV4-1,TRBJ2-1,-,TGCGCCAGCAGCCAATACGGCGGCTCCTACAATGAGCAGTTCTTC,CASSQYGGSYNEQFF
TRBD2,TRBV5-1,TRBJ2-1,-,TGCGCCAGCAGCTTCCAGGGCGGGAGTGTGAATGAGCAGTTCTTC,CASSFQGGSVNEQFF
-,TRBV27,TRBJ2-2,-,TGTGCCAGCAGTTTAACAGGGCGTCTAGTGAGCGCCGGGGAGCTGTTTTTT,CASSLTGRLVSAGELFF
TRBD2,TRBV7-3,TRBJ2-1,-,TGTGCCAGCAGCTCGACCATCCTAGCGGGCTGGGATGAGCAGTTCTTC,CASSSTILAGWDEQFF
-,TRBV7-3,TRBJ2-1,-,TGTGCCAGCAGCCCCCCTGCCGCGAGCTCCTACAATGAGCAGTTCTTC,CASSPPAASSYNEQFF
-,TRBV10-2,TRBJ1-5,few,TGCGCCAGTACTCCGACGGGGGGCAATCAGCCCCAGCATTTT,CASTPTGGNQPQHF
TRBD1,TRBV18,TRBJ1-4,-,TGTGCCAGCTCACCCGGCAGGGGGAAAGAAAAACTGTTTTTT,CASSPGRGKEKLFF
-,TRBV2,TRBJ2-3,-,TGTGCCAACCGGGGCGGGATCACAGATACGCAGTATTTT,CANRGGITDTQYF
-,TRBV28,TRBJ1-6,-,TGTGCCAGCAGTTTCTCTCATTCACCCCTCCACTTT,CASSFSHSPLHF
TRBD2,TRBV19,TRBJ2-7,-,TGTGCCAGTAGTTCTCAAGTGACTAGCGGCAAAGCCTCCTCCTACGAGCAGTACTTC,CASSSQVTSGKASSYEQYF
-,TRBV10-3,TRBJ2-3,-,TGTGCCGTGTACGGGGAGGGCACAGATACGCAGTATTTT,CAVYGEGTDTQYF
TRBD2,TRBV4-3,TRBJ2-1,once,TGCGCCAGCAGCCAAGATCTAGCGGGAGGCCCTATTAGGCTTAATGAGCAGTTCTTC,CASSQDLAGGPIRLNEQFF
TRBD2,TRBV5-1,TRBJ2-5,-,TGCGCCAGCGCTACGATCTCTAGCGGGAACCAAGAGACCCAGTACTTC,CASATISSGNQETQYF
TRBD1,TRBV19,TRBJ1-5,-,TGTGCCAGTAGTATAGGACAGGGGGACAGCCAGCCCCAGCATTTT,CASSIGQGDSQPQHF
-,TRBV7-2,TRBJ1-2,-,TGTGCCAGCAGTTTACGACTCCACACAGGGAACTATGGCTACACCTTC,CASSLRLHTGNYGYTF
-,TRBV5-1,TRBJ2-5,-,TGCGCCAGCAGCTTCCGGGGGGCGGGAGAGACCCAGTACTTC,CASSFRGAGETQYF
TRBD1,TRBV5-6,TRBJ2-1,-,TGTGCCAGCAGCTTAGGACAGGGGGCCTACAATGAGCAGTTCTTC,CASSLGQGAYNEQFF
TRBD2,TRBV11-2,TRBJ2-1,few,TGTGCCAGCAGCTTGGTAGCGGGAGACGCCTACAATGAGCAGTTCTTC,CASSLVAGDAYNEQFF
TRBD1,TRBV5-1,TRBJ1-4,-,TGCGCCAGCAGCTCTAGGACAGGGGGCGGTGAAAAACTGTTTTTT,CASSSRTGGGEKLFF
-,TRBV7-2,TRBJ1-4,-,TGTGCCAGCAGCTTAGCGGGCCAGATGGGTGAAAAACTGTTTTTT,CASSLAGQMGEKLFF
-,TRBV9,TRBJ1-2,-,TGTGCCAGCAGCGCGATCGACGCCCCGGGATATGGCTACACCTTC,CASSAIDAPGYGYTF
TRBD1,TRBV10-2,TRBJ2-5,-,TGCGCCAGCAGTGAGACCGGTTCAGGGGGTCAAGAGACCCAGTACTTC,CASSETGSGGQETQYF